The rows below give T cell receptor beta chains drawn from one sample of a study of control samples from healthy donors and cancer patients. Profiled with immunoSEQ multiplex PCR; TCRdb holds only in-frame clones, not every one. This table holds 150,000 or so clones, about nine tenths found once. Material for sequencing was blood. Every receptor here comes from a woman aged 45-59 years in good health. Both conserved end residues are part of each CDR3. A D gene is named only where the DNA matches it firmly.

d_gene: TRBD2
j_gene: TRBJ2-1
v_gene: TRBV24-1
CDR3aa: CATSDPGTSGSVGEQFF

d_gene: -
j_gene: TRBJ1-2
v_gene: TRBV27
CDR3aa: CASMGVGGYTF

d_gene: -
j_gene: TRBJ2-5
v_gene: TRBV11-2
CDR3aa: CASSFPGTEETQYF

d_gene: -
j_gene: TRBJ1-2
v_gene: TRBV29-1
CDR3aa: CSVEDDLLGGYTF

d_gene: TRBD1
j_gene: TRBJ1-1
v_gene: TRBV6-1
CDR3aa: CASSDRTGNTEAFF

d_gene: -
j_gene: TRBJ1-2
v_gene: TRBV9
CDR3aa: CASSVALGGYGYTF

d_gene: TRBD2
j_gene: TRBJ2-3
v_gene: TRBV4-2
CDR3aa: CASSQDQLAGFTDTQYF

d_gene: TRBD1
j_gene: TRBJ2-1
v_gene: TRBV2
CDR3aa: CASSGGTVGEQFF

d_gene: TRBD1
j_gene: TRBJ1-5
v_gene: TRBV30
CDR3aa: CAWSAGQGGFYSNQPQHF

d_gene: TRBD2
j_gene: TRBJ2-5
v_gene: TRBV5-1
CDR3aa: CASSWSGAQETQYF

d_gene: TRBD2
j_gene: TRBJ2-3
v_gene: TRBV29-1
CDR3aa: CSARRGGNTDTQYF